This TCR beta chain stems from a study of shared clonotypes between healthy human individuals. Memory CD4+ cells were the fraction left after CD45RA+ naive selection. V was cut by 2 bases and J by 0 bases, with 7 bases left in between. This CDR3 is 15 amino acids long. Germline CDR1 is MGHRA and CDR2 is YSYEKL. TCRdb keeps only in-frame clones here, not all; method: immunoSEQ multiplex PCR. The data contain 2.5 million or so clones, more than 80% of them seen just once; the ten biggest clones take up under 0.15%. This TCR derives from a man between 18 and 35 years old in good health. The genes are TRBV4-1 and TRBJ1-4; D gene ambiguous. The sequenced sample was naive CD4+ T cells sorted from blood. The subset is: CD45RA+ positively selected. CDR3 in amino acids: CASSQPSATNEKLFF. CDR3 sequence (DNA): TGCGCCAGCAGCCAACCCTCTGCAACTAATGAAAAACTGTTTTTT.